The 13 T cell receptor beta chains reported below all come from one sample, sequenced in a study of CD8 T cells in Susac syndrome. cDNA came from about 0.46 to 1 ug RNA primed by random hexamers. TCRdb called the immunoSEQ multiplex PCR reads again in MiXCR, with one record for every CDR3 protein. The table has hundreds of thousands of distinct CDR3 sequences, roughly 85% seen once. Sequencing input: CD8+ T cells from PBMCs. The receptors here all came from a human donor with multiple sclerosis.

This sequence joins TRBV7-2 and TRBJ2-7; 9 bases fit TRBD2. V was pared by 1 base and J by 5 bases, with 9 bases of the junction left unmatched. The CDR3 is 16 residues long. Germline V lookup: CDR1 SGHTA, CDR2 FQGNSA. CDR3 in DNA: TGTGCCAGCAGCTTAGTGCCGGGACTAGCTGTCCACGAGCAGTACTTC. It is translated as CASSLVPGLAVHEQYF.

V usage is TRBV30 and J usage is TRBJ2-7; 8 bases fit TRBD2. The CDR3 sequence is 14 residues long. V shed 1 base and J 5 bases; nucleotides not matched to a gene: 7. Per germline, CDR1 GTSNPN and CDR2 SVGIG (reference sequence). The CDR3 loop is CAWSEIAGIDEQYF. CDR3 DNA sequence: TGTGCCTGGAGTGAAATAGCGGGAATCGACGAGCAGTACTTC.

V usage is TRBV3-1 and J usage is TRBJ2-2; D is undetermined. The CDR3 consists of 14 residues. Germline CDR1 LGHDT, CDR2 YNNKEL (reference sequence). Deletions cut 4 bases from V and 6 bases from J, with 12 bases between. The CDR3 loop is CASSPDTAAGELFF. As DNA, the CDR3 is TGTGCCAGCAGCCCCGACACTGCCGCCGGGGAGCTGTTTTTT.

The V call is TRBV12-3 or TRBV12-4, the J call TRBJ2-4, with 7 nucleotides matching TRBD1. The trim removed 0 bases at V and 4 bases at J, leaving 9 bases unmatched. The length of the CDR3 is 17 residues. The CDR3 here is CASSLALQGPGKNIQYF. CDR3 DNA: TGTGCCAGCAGTTTAGCACTACAGGGGCCCGGAAAAAACATTCAGTACTTC.

This chain joins TRBV11-2 and TRBJ2-1; 11 bases line up with TRBD2. The CDR3 has 15 amino acids. Trimming removed 4 bases from V and 7 bases from J; junction bases left unmatched: 6. Germline V gene sequence: CDR1 SGHAT, CDR2 FQNNGV. The CDR3 DNA follows: TGTGCCAGCAGCTCTTGGACTAGCGGGTTGAATGAGCAGTTCTTC. The encoded protein is CASSSWTSGLNEQFF.

This clonotype was detected only a few times. The chain joins TRBV4-1 to TRBJ2-1, with a weak D call TRBD1 (6 bases). With 5 bases removed from V and 1 base from J, the gap between germline ends came to 15 bases. The CDR3 is made up of 16 amino acids. Looked up from germline, CDR1 is MGHRA and CDR2 is YSYEKL. The CDR3 sequence: CASSTSAGTSYNEQFF. The CDR3 DNA follows: TGCGCCAGCAGCACCTCGGCCGGGACATCCTACAATGAGCAGTTCTTC.

The V call is TRBV30, the J call TRBJ2-1, with a tentative D call TRBD2 (6 bases). Deletions cut 5 bases from V and 8 bases from J, with 13 bases between. Germline-derived CDR1 and CDR2 are GTSNPN and SVGIG (reference sequence). This CDR3 comprises 12 residues. The CDR3: CAWEGPSDEQFF. For the CDR3, the DNA is TGTGCCTGGGAAGGGCCTAGCGATGAGCAGTTCTTC.

The V gene is TRBV2, the J gene TRBJ2-7, with unresolved D. Germline V lookup: CDR1 SNHLY, CDR2 FYNNEI. The CDR3 spans 15 residues. Trimming removed 9 bases from V and 0 bases from J, with 18 bases in between. CDR3 bases: TGTGCCAGTCGGAGCCTGACCCAGAGCTCCTACGAGCAGTACTTC. It specifies CASRSLTQSSYEQYF. The complete variable domain, with remaining parts taken from reference TRBV2 and TRBJ2-7, reads EPEVTQTPSHQVTQMGQEVILRCVPISNHLYFYWYRQILGQKVEFLVSFYNNEISEKSEIFDDQFSVERPDGSNFTLKIRSTKLEDSAMYFCASRSLTQSSYEQYFGPGTRLTVT.

This chain uses TRBV15 with TRBJ1-1; D uncertain. This CDR3 region has 15 residues. Germline V gene lookup returns CDR1 LNHNV and CDR2 YYDKDF (reference sequence). The V and J ends lost 0 bases and 6 bases respectively, with 14 bases between them. Written as DNA, the CDR3 is TGTGCCACCAGCAGAGATCTCGGTAAAACAGCTGAAGCTTTCTTT. Translated: CATSRDLGKTAEAFF.

Written as DNA, the CDR3 is TGTGCCAGCAGTTCACGGGACCGTGGGGCCTACGAGCAGTACTTC. Translated: CASSSRDRGAYEQYF. This rearrangement joins TRBV6-5 to TRBJ2-7; D may match TRBD1 or TRBD2 (5 bases each). Germline CDR1 and CDR2: MNHEY and SVGAGI. V was clipped by 4 bases and J by 2 bases, with 15 bases between them. This CDR3 is 15 amino acids long.

The chain carries TRBV7-2 and TRBJ2-1; 9 positions agree with TRBD2. The V segment lost 5 bases and the J segment 8 bases; nucleotides outside the gene matches: 4. In germline, CDR1 is SGHTA, CDR2 FQGNSA. The CDR3 covers 13 residues. The CDR3 reads CASSPAGGHEQFF. The DNA for the CDR3 is TGTGCCAGCAGCCCCGCGGGGGGGCATGAGCAGTTCTTC.

The rearrangement joins TRBV5-8 to TRBJ2-5, with 9 bases aligning to TRBD2. CDR3 length: 18 amino acids. Trimming cost V 1 base and J 5 bases; bases outside gene matches: 15. Germline CDR1 and CDR2: SGHTS and YDEGEE. CDR3 loop: CASSLRAGGPSGSETQYF. DNA for the CDR3: TGTGCCAGCAGCTTGAGGGCGGGAGGGCCCTCGGGTTCGGAGACCCAGTACTTC.

The chain employs TRBV5-1 and TRBJ1-2; D is ambiguous. V lost 3 bases to trimming and J lost 1 base, with 16 bases between them. Germline loops: CDR1 SGHRS, CDR2 YFSETQ. CDR3 length: 16 amino acids. The DNA for the CDR3 is TGCGCCAGCAGCTCAGGACCCCCTGATTATAACTATGGCTACACCTTC. Protein: CASSSGPPDYNYGYTF.